These T cell receptor beta chains were read from a single sample in a study of T cell clones after liver transplantation. The protocol was immunoSEQ multiplex PCR, while the TCRdb copy is restricted to in-frame clones and leaves out a portion. The top ten clones hold roughly 25% of a sample with roughly 20,000 clones, approximately 94% of them seen once. The material sequenced was CD8+ T cells from blood, taken less than 26 months after liver transplant. The source of these receptors is a human patient who received a liver transplant. Part of the T cell pool may stem from the graft donor. Each CDR3 is given with its conserved first and last residue. The order of the fields is J gene, V gene, clone size, D gene, CDR3 protein, CDR3 DNA. The D gene is left open where the match is weak. Clone size appears in some rows only: once, few, many, or a class for an expanded clone.

j_call: TRBJ2-1; v_call: TRBV27; clone_size: .; d_call: .; cdr3_aa: CASSKEGGGPYNEQFF; cdr3_nt: TGTGCCAGCAGTAAGGAGGGGGGAGGTCCCTACAATGAGCAGTTCTTC
j_call: TRBJ1-1; v_call: TRBV9; clone_size: .; d_call: .; cdr3_aa: CASSVGGNMNTEAFF; cdr3_nt: TGTGCCAGCAGCGTGGGGGGAAACATGAACACTGAAGCTTTCTTT
j_call: TRBJ2-1; v_call: TRBV7-9; clone_size: .; d_call: .; cdr3_aa: CASIAPAGKPYNEQFF; cdr3_nt: TGTGCCAGCATCGCCCCGGCGGGCAAACCATACAATGAGCAGTTCTTC
j_call: TRBJ2-3; v_call: TRBV15; clone_size: once; d_call: .; cdr3_aa: CATSRDPSGDTQYF; cdr3_nt: TGTGCCACCAGCAGAGATCCCAGCGGAGATACGCAGTATTTT
j_call: TRBJ1-2; v_call: TRBV6-4; clone_size: .; d_call: TRBD1; cdr3_aa: CASRDRGPYGYTF; cdr3_nt: TGTGCCAGCCGAGACAGGGGGCCCTATGGCTACACCTTC
j_call: TRBJ2-1; v_call: TRBV19; clone_size: .; d_call: .; cdr3_aa: CATYSGAGEQFF; cdr3_nt: TGTGCCACCTACAGTGGGGCGGGTGAGCAGTTCTTC
j_call: TRBJ2-3; v_call: TRBV11-2; clone_size: .; d_call: TRBD2; cdr3_aa: CASSLAPGLAWDTDTQYF; cdr3_nt: TGTGCCAGCAGCTTAGCTCCGGGACTAGCGTGGGACACAGATACGCAGTATTTT
j_call: TRBJ1-1; v_call: TRBV7-9; clone_size: .; d_call: TRBD1; cdr3_aa: CASSLGIATGSAFF; cdr3_nt: TGTGCCAGCAGCTTAGGGATTGCGACAGGGTCCGCTTTCTTT
j_call: TRBJ1-2; v_call: TRBV2; clone_size: .; d_call: .; cdr3_aa: CASSEAVAGVYGYTF; cdr3_nt: TGTGCCAGCAGTGAAGCAGTGGCAGGAGTCTATGGCTACACCTTC
j_call: TRBJ2-7; v_call: TRBV28; clone_size: once; d_call: TRBD1; cdr3_aa: CASSLGTGYEQYF; cdr3_nt: TGTGCCAGCAGTTTGGGGACAGGCTACGAGCAGTACTTC
j_call: TRBJ2-3; v_call: TRBV5-6; clone_size: .; d_call: .; cdr3_aa: CASSRRQSTDTQYF; cdr3_nt: TGTGCCAGCAGCCGCAGACAGAGCACAGATACGCAGTATTTT
j_call: TRBJ2-3; v_call: TRBV29-1; clone_size: .; d_call: TRBD2; cdr3_aa: CSVESRGSGSPNIKQYF; cdr3_nt: TGCAGCGTTGAGAGTCGAGGTAGCGGGAGCCCCAATATTAAGCAGTATTTT
j_call: TRBJ2-1; v_call: TRBV7-6; clone_size: .; d_call: .; cdr3_aa: CASSLGVGEQFF; cdr3_nt: TGTGCCAGCAGCTTAGGTGTTGGTGAGCAGTTCTTC
j_call: TRBJ2-7; v_call: TRBV7-9; clone_size: .; d_call: TRBD1; cdr3_aa: CASSLPVTRGRNEQYF; cdr3_nt: TGTGCCAGCAGCTTACCGGTAACCAGGGGGCGCAACGAGCAGTACTTC
j_call: TRBJ2-1; v_call: TRBV27; clone_size: .; d_call: .; cdr3_aa: CASSPNPGGNEQFF; cdr3_nt: TGTGCCAGCAGTCCAAACCCTGGGGGGAATGAGCAGTTCTTC
j_call: TRBJ2-1; v_call: TRBV28; clone_size: .; d_call: .; cdr3_aa: CASSLPRRGPGNEQFF; cdr3_nt: TGTGCCAGCAGCCTTCCCCGACGGGGTCCCGGCAATGAGCAGTTCTTC
j_call: TRBJ2-7; v_call: TRBV6-5; clone_size: .; d_call: TRBD1; cdr3_aa: CASSYLTGGGFYEQYF; cdr3_nt: TGTGCCAGCAGTTACCTTACAGGGGGCGGTTTCTACGAGCAGTACTTC
j_call: TRBJ2-1; v_call: TRBV7-9; clone_size: .; d_call: .; cdr3_aa: CASSLLLNYNEQFF; cdr3_nt: TGTGCCAGCAGTCTTCTACTAAATTACAATGAGCAGTTCTTC
j_call: TRBJ2-7; v_call: TRBV6-1; clone_size: .; d_call: .; cdr3_aa: CAISDWPPGTSYEQYF; cdr3_nt: TGTGCCATCAGTGACTGGCCCCCCGGGACTTCCTACGAGCAGTACTTC
j_call: TRBJ2-5; v_call: TRBV7-8; clone_size: .; d_call: TRBD2; cdr3_aa: CASTISGITGETQYF; cdr3_nt: TGTGCCAGCACAATTAGCGGGATCACCGGGGAGACCCAGTACTTC
j_call: TRBJ2-1; v_call: TRBV15; clone_size: .; d_call: .; cdr3_aa: CATSREWGGTYNEQFF; cdr3_nt: TGTGCCACCAGCAGAGAATGGGGTGGCACCTACAATGAGCAGTTCTTC
j_call: TRBJ1-2; v_call: TRBV12-2; clone_size: .; d_call: .; cdr3_aa: CASRVPRAPVYGYTF; cdr3_nt: TGTGCAAGTCGCGTCCCGAGGGCCCCAGTCTATGGCTACACCTTC
j_call: TRBJ2-2; v_call: TRBV4-1; clone_size: .; d_call: .; cdr3_aa: CASSQEAGELFF; cdr3_nt: TGCGCCAGCAGCCAAGAAGCCGGGGAGCTGTTTTTT
j_call: TRBJ2-3; v_call: TRBV5-1; clone_size: .; d_call: .; cdr3_aa: CASSSTDTQYF; cdr3_nt: TGCGCCAGCAGCTCGACAGATACGCAGTATTTT
j_call: TRBJ2-7; v_call: TRBV11-2; clone_size: .; d_call: .; cdr3_aa: CASSPGLLWGSIQGEQYF; cdr3_nt: TGTGCCAGCAGCCCCGGCCTCCTCTGGGGCTCCATTCAGGGCGAGCAGTACTTC
j_call: TRBJ2-5; v_call: TRBV4-1; clone_size: .; d_call: TRBD2; cdr3_aa: CASSPMTSVYQETQYF; cdr3_nt: TGCGCCAGCAGTCCGATGACTAGCGTGTACCAAGAGACCCAGTACTTC
j_call: TRBJ2-5; v_call: TRBV7-9; clone_size: .; d_call: .; cdr3_aa: CASSIGTPQETQYF; cdr3_nt: TGTGCCAGCAGCATCGGGACACCGCAAGAGACCCAGTACTTC
j_call: TRBJ1-4; v_call: TRBV5-1; clone_size: .; d_call: .; cdr3_aa: CASSLLANEKLFF; cdr3_nt: TGCGCCAGCAGCTTGTTGGCCAATGAAAAACTGTTTTTT
j_call: TRBJ2-2; v_call: TRBV11-3; clone_size: .; d_call: TRBD2; cdr3_aa: CASSLLAGNTGELFF; cdr3_nt: TGTGCCAGCAGCTTATTAGCGGGAAACACCGGGGAGCTGTTTTTT